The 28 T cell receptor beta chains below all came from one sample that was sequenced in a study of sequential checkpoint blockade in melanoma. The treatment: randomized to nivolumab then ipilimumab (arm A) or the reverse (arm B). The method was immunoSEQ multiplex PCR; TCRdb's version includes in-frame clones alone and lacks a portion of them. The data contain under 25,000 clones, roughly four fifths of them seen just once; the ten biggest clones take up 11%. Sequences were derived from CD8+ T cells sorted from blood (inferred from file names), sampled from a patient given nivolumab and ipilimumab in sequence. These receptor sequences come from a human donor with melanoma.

The CDR3 DNA follows: TGTGCCAGCAGCCCGCGACTAGCGGGAGGGCCTGGAAACATTCAGTACTTC. It encodes CASSPRLAGGPGNIQYF. This chain links TRBV7-2 with TRBJ2-4; 14 positions match TRBD2. Germline V gene data show CDR1 as SGHTA and CDR2 as FQGNSA. The V gene end was trimmed by 5 bases and the J gene end by 6 bases; junction bases not matched to a gene: 9. The CDR3 extends over 17 amino acids.

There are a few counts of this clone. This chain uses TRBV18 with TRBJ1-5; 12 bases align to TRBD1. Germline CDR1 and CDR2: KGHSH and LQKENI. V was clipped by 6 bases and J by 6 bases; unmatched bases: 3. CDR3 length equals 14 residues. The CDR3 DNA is TGTGCCAGCTCCTTGGGACAGGGGGCTCAGCCCCAGCATTTT. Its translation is CASSLGQGAQPQHF.

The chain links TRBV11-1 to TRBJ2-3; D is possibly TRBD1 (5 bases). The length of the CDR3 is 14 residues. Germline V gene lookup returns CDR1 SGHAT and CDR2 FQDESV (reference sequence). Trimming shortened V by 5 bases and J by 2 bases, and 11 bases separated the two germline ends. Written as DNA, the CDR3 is TGTGCCAGCAGCACGACAGTCAACACAGATACGCAGTATTTT. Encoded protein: CASSTTVNTDTQYF.

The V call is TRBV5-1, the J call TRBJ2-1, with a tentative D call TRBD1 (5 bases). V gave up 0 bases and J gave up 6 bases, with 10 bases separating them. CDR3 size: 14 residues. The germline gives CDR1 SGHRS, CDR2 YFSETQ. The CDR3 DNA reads TGCGCCAGCAGCTTGGGTGACAGATTCAATGAGCAGTTCTTC. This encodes CASSLGDRFNEQFF.

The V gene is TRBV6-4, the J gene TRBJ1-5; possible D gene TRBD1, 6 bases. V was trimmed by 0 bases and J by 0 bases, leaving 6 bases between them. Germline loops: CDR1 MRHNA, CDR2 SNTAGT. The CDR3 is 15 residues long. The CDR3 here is CASSDSGHSNQPQHF. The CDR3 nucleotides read TGTGCCAGCAGTGACTCGGGACATAGCAATCAGCCCCAGCATTTT.

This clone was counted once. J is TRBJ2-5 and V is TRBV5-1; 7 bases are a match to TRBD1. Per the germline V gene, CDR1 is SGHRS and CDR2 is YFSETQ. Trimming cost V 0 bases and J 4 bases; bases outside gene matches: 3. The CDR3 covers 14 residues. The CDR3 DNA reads TGCGCCAGCAGCTTGGCACAGGGGAGAGAGACCCAGTACTTC. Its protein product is CASSLAQGRETQYF.

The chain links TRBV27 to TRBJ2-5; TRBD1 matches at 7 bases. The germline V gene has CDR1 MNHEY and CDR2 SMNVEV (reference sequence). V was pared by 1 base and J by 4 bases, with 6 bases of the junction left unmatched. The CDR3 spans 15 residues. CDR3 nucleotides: TGTGCCAGCAGTTTATACAGGGGCGGAGGAGAGACCCAGTACTTC. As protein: CASSLYRGGGETQYF.

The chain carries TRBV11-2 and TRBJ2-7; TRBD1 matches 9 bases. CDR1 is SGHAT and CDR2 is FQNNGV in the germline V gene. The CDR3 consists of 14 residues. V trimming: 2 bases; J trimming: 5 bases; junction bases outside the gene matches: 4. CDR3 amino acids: CASSLSTGGNEQYF. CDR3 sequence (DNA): TGTGCCAGCAGCTTATCAACAGGGGGCAACGAGCAGTACTTC.

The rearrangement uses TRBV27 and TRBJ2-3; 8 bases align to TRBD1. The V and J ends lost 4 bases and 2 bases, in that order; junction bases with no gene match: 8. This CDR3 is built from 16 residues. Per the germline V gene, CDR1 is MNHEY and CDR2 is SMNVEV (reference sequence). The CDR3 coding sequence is TGTGCCAGCAGTTCGACAGGGGTCCCCCCCACAGATACGCAGTATTTT. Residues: CASSSTGVPPTDTQYF.

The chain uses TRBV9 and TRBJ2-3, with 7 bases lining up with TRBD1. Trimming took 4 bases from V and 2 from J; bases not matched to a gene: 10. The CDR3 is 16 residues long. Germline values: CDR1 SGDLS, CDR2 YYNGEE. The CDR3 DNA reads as TGTGCCAGCAGCCCCCAGACAGGGAAGTACACAGATACGCAGTATTTT. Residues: CASSPQTGKYTDTQYF.

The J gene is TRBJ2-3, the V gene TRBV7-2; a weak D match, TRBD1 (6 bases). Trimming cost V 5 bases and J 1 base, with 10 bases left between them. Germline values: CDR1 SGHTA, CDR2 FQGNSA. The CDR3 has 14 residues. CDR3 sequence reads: CASSNRVGTDTQYF. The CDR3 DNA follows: TGTGCCAGCAGCAACAGGGTTGGCACAGATACGCAGTATTTT. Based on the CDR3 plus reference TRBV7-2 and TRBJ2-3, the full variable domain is GAGVSQSPSNKVTEKGKDVELRCDPISGHTALYWYRQSLGQGLEFLIYFQGNSAPDKSGLPSDRFSAERTGGSVSTLTIQRTQQEDSAVYLCASSNRVGTDTQYFGPGTRLTVL.

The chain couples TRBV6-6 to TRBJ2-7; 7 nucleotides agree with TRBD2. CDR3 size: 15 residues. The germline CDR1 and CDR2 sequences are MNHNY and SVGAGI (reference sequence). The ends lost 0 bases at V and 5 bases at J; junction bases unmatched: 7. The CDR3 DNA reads TGTGCCAGCAGTTACTCGGGTCAGGGACTAAACGAGCAGTACTTC. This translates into CASSYSGQGLNEQYF.

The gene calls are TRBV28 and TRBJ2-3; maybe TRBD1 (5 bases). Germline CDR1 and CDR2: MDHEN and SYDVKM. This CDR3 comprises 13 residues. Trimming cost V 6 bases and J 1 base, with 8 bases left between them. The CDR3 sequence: CASRPQGTDTQYF. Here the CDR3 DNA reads TGTGCCAGCAGGCCACAGGGCACAGATACGCAGTATTTT.

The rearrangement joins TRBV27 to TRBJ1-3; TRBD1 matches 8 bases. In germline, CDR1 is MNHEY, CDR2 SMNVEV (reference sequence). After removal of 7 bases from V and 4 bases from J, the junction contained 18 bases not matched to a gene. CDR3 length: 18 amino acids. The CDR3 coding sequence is TGTGCCAGCATTCTTCAGGACAGGGTCGTTGGGGGCGGAAACACCATATATTTT. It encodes CASILQDRVVGGGNTIYF.

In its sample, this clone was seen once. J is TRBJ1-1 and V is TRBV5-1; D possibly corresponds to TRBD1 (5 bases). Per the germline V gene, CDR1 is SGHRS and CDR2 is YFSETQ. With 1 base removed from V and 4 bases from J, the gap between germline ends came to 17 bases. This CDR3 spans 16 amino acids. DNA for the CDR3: TGCGCCAGCAGCTTGTCCCGTCCGGGGAGGGGCACTGAAGCTTTCTTT. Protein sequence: CASSLSRPGRGTEAFF.

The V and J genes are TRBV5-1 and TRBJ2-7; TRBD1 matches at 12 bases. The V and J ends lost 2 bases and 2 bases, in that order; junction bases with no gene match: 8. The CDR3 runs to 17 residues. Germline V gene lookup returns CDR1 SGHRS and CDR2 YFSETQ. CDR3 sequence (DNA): TGCGCCAGCAGCTTTTCCGGGACAGGGGGCTCCGCCTACGAGCAGTACTTC. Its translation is CASSFSGTGGSAYEQYF.

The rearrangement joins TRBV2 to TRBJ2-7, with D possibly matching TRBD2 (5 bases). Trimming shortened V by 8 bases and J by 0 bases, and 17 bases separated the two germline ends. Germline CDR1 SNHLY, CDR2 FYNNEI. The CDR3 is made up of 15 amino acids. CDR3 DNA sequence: TGTGCCAGCCAAAGGGAGTACAGTTTCTCCTACGAGCAGTACTTC. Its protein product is CASQREYSFSYEQYF.

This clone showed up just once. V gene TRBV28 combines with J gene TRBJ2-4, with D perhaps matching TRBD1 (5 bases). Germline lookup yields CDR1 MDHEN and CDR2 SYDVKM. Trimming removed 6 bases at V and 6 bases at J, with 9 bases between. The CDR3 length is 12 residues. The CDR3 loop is CASSDRVNIQYF. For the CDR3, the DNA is TGTGCCAGCAGCGACAGAGTAAACATTCAGTACTTC.

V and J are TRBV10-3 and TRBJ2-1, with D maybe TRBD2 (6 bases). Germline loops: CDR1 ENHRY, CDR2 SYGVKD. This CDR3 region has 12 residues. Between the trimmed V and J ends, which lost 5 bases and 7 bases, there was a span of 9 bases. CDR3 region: CAISPGSNEQFF. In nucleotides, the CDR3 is TGTGCCATCAGTCCCGGGAGTAATGAGCAGTTCTTC.

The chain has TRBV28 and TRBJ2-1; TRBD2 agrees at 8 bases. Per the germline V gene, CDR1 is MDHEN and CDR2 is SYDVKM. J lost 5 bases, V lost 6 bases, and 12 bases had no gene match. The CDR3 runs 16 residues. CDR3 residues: CASRTGGGRSHNEQFF. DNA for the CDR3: TGTGCCAGCAGGACCGGTGGCGGGAGGTCCCACAATGAGCAGTTCTTC.

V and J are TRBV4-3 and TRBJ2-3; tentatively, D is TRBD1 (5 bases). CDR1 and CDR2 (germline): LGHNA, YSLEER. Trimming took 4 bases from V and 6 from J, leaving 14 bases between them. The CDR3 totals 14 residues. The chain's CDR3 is CASSRRAGSDTQYF. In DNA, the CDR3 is TGCGCCAGCAGCCGCCGAGCAGGGTCCGATACGCAGTATTTT.

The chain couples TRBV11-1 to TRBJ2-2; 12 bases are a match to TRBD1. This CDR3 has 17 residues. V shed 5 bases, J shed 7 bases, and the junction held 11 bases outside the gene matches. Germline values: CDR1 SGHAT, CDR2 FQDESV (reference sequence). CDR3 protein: CASSRWRGQGADGELFF. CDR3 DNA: TGTGCCAGCAGCCGTTGGCGGGGACAGGGGGCTGACGGGGAGCTGTTTTTT.

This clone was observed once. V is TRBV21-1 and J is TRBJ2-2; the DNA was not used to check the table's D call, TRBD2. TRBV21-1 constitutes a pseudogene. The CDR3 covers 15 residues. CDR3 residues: CASRSLAGGAGELFF. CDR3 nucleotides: TGTGCCAGCAGGTCTCTAGCGGGAGGAGCCGGGGAGCTGTTTTTT.

The CDR3 reads CATSSLRTGPGTEAFF. The CDR3 DNA reads TGTGCCACCAGCTCCCTAAGGACAGGGCCAGGCACTGAAGCTTTCTTT. The chain couples TRBV15 to TRBJ1-1; 8 positions match TRBD1. The ends lost 5 bases at V and 4 bases at J; junction bases unmatched: 12. The CDR3 is 16 amino acids. Germline CDR1 and CDR2: LNHNV and YYDKDF (reference sequence).

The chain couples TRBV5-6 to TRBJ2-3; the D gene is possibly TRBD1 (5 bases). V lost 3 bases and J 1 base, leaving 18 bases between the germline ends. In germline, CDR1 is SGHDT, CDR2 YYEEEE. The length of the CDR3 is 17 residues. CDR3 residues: CASSWGTGRKGTDTQYF. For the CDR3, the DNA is TGTGCCAGCAGCTGGGGAACAGGTCGGAAGGGCACAGATACGCAGTATTTT.

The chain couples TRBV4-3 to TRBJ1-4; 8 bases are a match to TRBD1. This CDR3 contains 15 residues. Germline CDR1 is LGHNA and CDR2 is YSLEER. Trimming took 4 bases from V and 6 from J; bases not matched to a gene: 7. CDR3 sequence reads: CASSPEAGGDEKLFF. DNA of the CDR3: TGCGCCAGCAGCCCCGAGGCAGGGGGCGATGAAAAACTGTTTTTT.

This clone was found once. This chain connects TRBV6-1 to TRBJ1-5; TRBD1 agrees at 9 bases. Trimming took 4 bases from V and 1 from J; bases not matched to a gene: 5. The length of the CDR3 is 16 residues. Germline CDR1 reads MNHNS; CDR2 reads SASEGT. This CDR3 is CASSGHGQGSNQPQHF. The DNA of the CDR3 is TGTGCCAGCAGTGGACACGGACAGGGGAGCAATCAGCCCCAGCATTTT.

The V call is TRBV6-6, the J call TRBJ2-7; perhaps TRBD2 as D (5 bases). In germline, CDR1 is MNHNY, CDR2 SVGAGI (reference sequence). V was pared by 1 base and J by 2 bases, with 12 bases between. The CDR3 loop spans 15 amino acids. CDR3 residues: CASSYWTGSTYEQYF. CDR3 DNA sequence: TGTGCCAGCAGTTACTGGACTGGTTCAACCTACGAGCAGTACTTC.